This TCR beta chain comes out of a study of blood T cell repertoires in COVID-19. Produced via immunoSEQ multiplex PCR; TCRdb's table is partial and in-frame only. In the table there are fewer than 250,000 clones, approximately 90% of which are singletons. V dropped 5 bases and J dropped 0; count of bases not matched to a gene: 6. The CDR3 contains 16 residues. Germline loops: CDR1 LNHDA, CDR2 SQIVND (reference sequence). The chain joins TRBV19 to TRBJ2-3, with 9 bases lining up with TRBD1. Sequenced material: peripheral blood. The receptor's source is a man aged 65 to 79 with acute or convalescent COVID-19. CDR3 amino acids: CASSGGQGYSTDTQYF. CDR3 sequence (DNA): TGTGCCAGTAGTGGGGGACAGGGCTATAGCACAGATACGCAGTATTTT.